This paragraph reports one TCR beta chain. Study processing details: The authors estimated nucleated cell counts from reference gene primer amplification. Here immunoSEQ multiplex PCR was the method, and the copy in TCRdb shows in-frame clones only, minus some. V and J calls and clone size follow that table, whereas D and trimming were derived from the DNA. The sample includes tens of thousands of clones, around 88% of them seen just once. This specimen comes from a study of blood T cell repertoires in COVID-19. Study summary: There were acute and convalescent COVID-19 samples, and they came from the United States, Italy and Spain. From T cells, B-cell-depleted T cells, or PBMCs came the material, which was cDNA or gDNA.

The germline V gene encodes CDR1 SGHTA and CDR2 FQGNSA. This CDR3 has 15 residues. V shed 4 bases and J shed 0 bases, with 10 bases lying between them. The clonotype comes from a human donor in a cohort sampled during active COVID-19. Sequenced: peripheral blood. The chain employs TRBV7-2 and TRBJ2-1, with D perhaps TRBD1 (5 bases). CDR3 in amino acids: CASSSDITSYNEQFF. CDR3 in DNA: TGTGCCAGCAGCTCGGACATAACCTCCTACAATGAGCAGTTCTTC.